The rows below give T cell receptor beta chains drawn from one sample of a study of prognosis after radiotherapy for stage I lung cancer. TCRdb analysed the multiplex PCR reads with MiXCR anew, one entry per CDR3 protein. The table includes tens of thousands of distinct CDR3 sequences, about a third detected once. The specimen comprised PBMCs, sampled before or after stereotactic body radiation therapy (not recorded which). The receptors shown here come from a donor aged 50 or older with non-small cell lung cancer. CDR3s include the opening cysteine and the closing phenylalanine or tryptophan. Each record gives: D gene, clone size, J gene, V gene, CDR3 DNA, CDR3 protein. The D gene is left open where the match is weak. Clone size appears in some rows only: once, few, many, or a class for an expanded clone.

D: .; size: many; J: TRBJ2-2; V: TRBV5-6; DNA: TGTGCCAGCAGATTGAGAATGGTCGGGGAGCTGTTTTTT; CDR3: CASRLRMVGELFF
D: .; size: .; J: TRBJ2-7; V: TRBV19; DNA: TGTGCCAGTAGTGACCCGGGGGTGCGGGGTTCCTACGAGCAGTACTTC; CDR3: CASSDPGVRGSYEQYF
D: .; size: .; J: TRBJ1-1; V: TRBV28; DNA: TGTGCCAGCAGGCGTGGGGGGTTGGACACTGAAGCTTTCTTT; CDR3: CASRRGGLDTEAFF
D: TRBD1; size: many; J: TRBJ2-1; V: TRBV27; DNA: TGTGCCAGCAGTAATCCGGGACAGGCCCACGAAGAGCAGTTCTTC; CDR3: CASSNPGQAHEEQFF
D: .; size: many; J: TRBJ2-7; V: TRBV7-2; DNA: TGTGCCAGCAGCTTCGCTCCCACCTCCTACGAGCAGTACTTC; CDR3: CASSFAPTSYEQYF
D: .; size: many; J: TRBJ1-2; V: TRBV12-3/TRBV12-4; DNA: TGTGCCAGCAGAGCCACAGGGCTCGGCTATGGCTACACCTTC; CDR3: CASRATGLGYGYTF
D: .; size: .; J: TRBJ2-7; V: TRBV28; DNA: TGTGCCAGCAGTTTTAGAAGATTTTTTATGTCCTACGATCAGTACTTC; CDR3: CASSFRRFFMSYDQYF
D: .; size: many; J: TRBJ1-5; V: TRBV30; DNA: TGTGCCTGGAGTTTGGCAGCTTCGGCGCCCCAGCATTTT; CDR3: CAWSLAASAPQHF
D: .; size: many; J: TRBJ2-7; V: TRBV5-1; DNA: TGCGCCAGCAGCTTGTACTCAGCATCCGGGGGTAGAAGGTACGAGCAGTACTTC; CDR3: CASSLYSASGGRRYEQYF
D: .; size: many; J: TRBJ2-5; V: TRBV7-2; DNA: TGTGCCAGCAGCCCATCCGGAGAGACCCAGTACTTC; CDR3: CASSPSGETQYF
D: .; size: many; J: TRBJ2-1; V: TRBV7-9; DNA: TGTGCCAGCAGCTGGGACTTCAGCGAGCAGTTCTTC; CDR3: CASSWDFSEQFF
D: .; size: many; J: TRBJ2-2; V: TRBV20-1; DNA: TGCAGTGCTAGAAGGTCGGGGCTAGCGCTCGGGGAGCTGTTTTTT; CDR3: CSARRSGLALGELFF
D: .; size: many; J: TRBJ2-7; V: TRBV25-1; DNA: TGTGCCAGCAGCGCGTTCTGGGAGCAGTACTTC; CDR3: CASSAFWEQYF
D: TRBD1; size: many; J: TRBJ1-1; V: TRBV2; DNA: TGTGCCAGCCGTTGGGCAGGGGGTGCGAACACTGAAGCTTTCTTT; CDR3: CASRWAGGANTEAFF
D: .; size: .; J: TRBJ2-6; V: TRBV6-2/TRBV6-3; DNA: TGTGCCAGCAGTGATGTCTCTGTGGCCAACGTCCTGACTTTC; CDR3: CASSDVSVANVLTF
D: .; size: many; J: TRBJ2-2; V: TRBV4-2; DNA: TGTGCCAGCAGTCCCACCACCCGTGCCACCGGGGAGCTGTTTTTT; CDR3: CASSPTTRATGELFF
D: TRBD1; size: many; J: TRBJ1-1; V: TRBV5-1; DNA: TGCGCCAGCAGCTCCGGGACAGGGTTGAACACTGAAGCTTTCTTT; CDR3: CASSSGTGLNTEAFF
D: TRBD1; size: many; J: TRBJ2-5; V: TRBV20-1; DNA: TGCAGTGCTGGCGGGACAGGGGGAACCGAGACCCAGTACTTC; CDR3: CSAGGTGGTETQYF
D: .; size: many; J: TRBJ1-6; V: TRBV9; DNA: TGTGCCAGCAGCGTAGGGCAGATGAATTCACCCCTCCACTTT; CDR3: CASSVGQMNSPLHF
D: .; size: many; J: TRBJ2-1; V: TRBV7-2; DNA: TGTGCCAGCAGCTTAACAGGGACCGAGCAGTTCTTC; CDR3: CASSLTGTEQFF
D: .; size: many; J: TRBJ2-1; V: TRBV6-2/TRBV6-3; DNA: TGTGCCAGCAGTTACAGGTCAGGGAGCTCCTACAATGAGCAGTTCTTC; CDR3: CASSYRSGSSYNEQFF
D: .; size: .; J: TRBJ2-1; V: TRBV6-5; DNA: TGTGCCAGCAGTTACTCTAGGGGTGAGCAGTTCTTC; CDR3: CASSYSRGEQFF
D: .; size: many; J: TRBJ2-3; V: TRBV20-1; DNA: TGCAGTGCTAGAATCGGGGCCACAGATACGCAGTATTTT; CDR3: CSARIGATDTQYF
D: TRBD2; size: many; J: TRBJ2-7; V: TRBV6-8; DNA: TGTGCCAGCAGTTACTCCGGCGGGAGGGCCATCCGGGGGCAGTACTTC; CDR3: CASSYSGGRAIRGQYF